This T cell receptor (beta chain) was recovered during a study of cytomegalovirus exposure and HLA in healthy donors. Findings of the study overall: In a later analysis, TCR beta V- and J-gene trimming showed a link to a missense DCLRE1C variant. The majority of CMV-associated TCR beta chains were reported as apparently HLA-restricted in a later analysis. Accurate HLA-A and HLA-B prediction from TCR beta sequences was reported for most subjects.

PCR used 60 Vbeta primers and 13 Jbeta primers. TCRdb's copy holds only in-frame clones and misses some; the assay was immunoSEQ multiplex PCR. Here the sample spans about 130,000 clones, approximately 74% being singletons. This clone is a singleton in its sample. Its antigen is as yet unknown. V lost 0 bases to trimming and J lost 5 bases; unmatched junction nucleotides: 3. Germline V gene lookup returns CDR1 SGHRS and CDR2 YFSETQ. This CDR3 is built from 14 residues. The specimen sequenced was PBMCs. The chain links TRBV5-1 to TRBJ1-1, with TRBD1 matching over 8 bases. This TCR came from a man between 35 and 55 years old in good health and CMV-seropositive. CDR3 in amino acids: CASSLDRGWTEAFF. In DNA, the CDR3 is TGCGCCAGCAGCTTGGACAGGGGGTGGACTGAAGCTTTCTTT.